Shown below are 21 T cell receptor beta chains from a single sample sequenced in a study of T cell responses to AZD1222 COVID-19 vaccine (dated by TCRdb to the early 2020s). Library method: the immunoSEQ multiplex PCR assay. The table was pulled from immuneACCESS by TCRdb, which kept in-frame rearrangements only. Such tables lose some clones; where checked, under half of the loss comes from unresolved V genes, and the rest has no known cause. This sample holds fewer than 130,000 clones; approximately 90% were observed only once. Jointly, the top ten make up about 15% of the sample. The meaning of the sample's time point label: about 28 days (+/-7) after the second vaccine dose. The material was peripheral blood, obtained 28 days after the second AZD1222 dose. The receptors were gathered from an adult who received the AZD1222 COVID-19 vaccine.

This chain connects TRBV3-1 (or the pseudogene TRBV3-2) to TRBJ2-1; 9 nucleotides line up with TRBD2. This CDR3 has 15 residues. CDR1 and CDR2 (germline): LGHDT, YNNKEL (reference sequence). Trimming at V came to 1 base and at J to 5 bases, leaving 3 bases not matched to a gene. The CDR3 loop reads CASSQGLAVNNEQFF. CDR3 in DNA: TGTGCCAGCAGCCAAGGACTAGCGGTTAACAATGAGCAGTTCTTC.

The chain is built from TRBV11-3 and TRBJ2-2; D unresolved. This CDR3 has 15 residues. V lost 5 bases and J lost 1, with 11 bases in between. Germline lookup yields CDR1 SGHNT and CDR2 YENEEA. CDR3 nucleotides: TGTGCCAGCAGCCCCAGCGACTTGAACACCGGGGAGCTGTTTTTT. Protein product: CASSPSDLNTGELFF.

This clone was recorded only once. The genes are TRBV19 and TRBJ2-3, with D perhaps TRBD1 (6 bases). The CDR3 spans 17 residues. V lost 2 bases and J lost 4, with 19 bases in between. Germline assignment: CDR1 LNHDA and CDR2 SQIVND (reference sequence). CDR3 nucleotide sequence: TGTGCCAGTAGTATACAGGGACAAGGAATAGGCCCAGATACGCAGTATTTT. It codes for CASSIQGQGIGPDTQYF.

The V call is TRBV7-9, the J call TRBJ2-1, with a weak D call TRBD1 (6 bases). V gave up 11 bases and J gave up 12 bases, with 23 bases separating them. Germline V CDR1 and CDR2: SEHNR, FQNEAQ (reference sequence). CDR3 length equals 13 residues. CDR3 amino acids: CALSGVDLHGQFF. The CDR3 coding sequence is TGTGCCCTATCAGGGGTGGACTTACATGGGCAGTTCTTC. Together with reference TRBV7-9 and TRBJ2-1, the CDR3 gives the full variable domain: DTGVSQNPRHKITKRGQNVTFRCDPISEHNRLYWYRQTLGQGPEFLTYFQNEAQLEKSRLLSDRFSAERPKGSFSTLEIQRTEQGDSAMYLCALSGVDLHGQFFGPGTRLTVL.

The rearrangement links TRBV7-8 to TRBJ1-3; no firm D call. From germline, CDR1 is SGHVS and CDR2 FQNEAQ. The V end was cut by 6 bases, the J end by 0 bases, with 9 bases between. CDR3 length: 14 residues. CDR3 amino acids: CASSLSHSGNTIYF. The CDR3 DNA is TGTGCCAGCAGTCTTAGCCACTCTGGAAACACCATATATTTT.

The gene calls are TRBV24-1 and TRBJ1-2, with TRBD1 matching over 9 bases. The V and J ends lost 2 bases and 6 bases, in that order; junction bases with no gene match: 3. The CDR3 spans 14 residues. Germline V gives CDR1 KGHDR, CDR2 SFDVKD. The CDR3 nucleotides read TGTGCCACCAGTGATTCCGGGACAGGGAATGGCTACACCTTC. Translation: CATSDSGTGNGYTF.

The V call is TRBV27, the J call TRBJ1-1; a weak D match, TRBD1 (6 bases). Trimming pared 2 bases from V and 4 bases from J, leaving 8 bases between. The CDR3 totals 13 residues. CDR1 MNHEY and CDR2 SMNVEV come from the germline V gene (reference sequence). CDR3 protein: CASSLRGSTEAFF. The DNA of the CDR3 is TGTGCCAGCAGTTTAAGGGGGAGCACTGAAGCTTTCTTT.

J is TRBJ1-1 and V is TRBV5-1, with 11 bases fitting TRBD1. V gave up 5 bases and J gave up 7 bases; unmatched junction bases: 7. This CDR3 comprises 14 residues. CDR1 and CDR2 (germline): SGHRS, YFSETQ. The CDR3, as DNA: TGCGCCAGCAGTCCCGGACAGGGGGCGATTGAAGCTTTCTTT. Its translation is CASSPGQGAIEAFF.

This clone appeared many times. The chain has TRBV27 and TRBJ2-3; 9 nucleotides agree with TRBD2. Per germline, CDR1 MNHEY and CDR2 SMNVEV (reference sequence). The CDR3 is made up of 17 amino acids. Trimming cost V 3 bases and J 2 bases; bases outside gene matches: 9. CDR3 region: CASSFFSGTSPTDTQYF. The DNA for the CDR3 is TGTGCCAGCAGTTTTTTCTCCGGGACTAGCCCCACAGATACGCAGTATTTT.

The chain couples TRBV2 to TRBJ1-1; perhaps TRBD1 as D (6 bases). CDR1 SNHLY and CDR2 FYNNEI come from the germline V gene. This CDR3 is 14 amino acids long. V dropped 4 bases and J dropped 4 bases, with 13 bases sitting between them. CDR3 DNA sequence: TGTGCCAGCAGTGGGCGTAGGGGGTTCACTGAAGCTTTCTTT. Protein product: CASSGRRGFTEAFF.

The V and J genes are TRBV7-9 and TRBJ1-5; possible D gene TRBD1, 6 bases. The CDR3 is 14 residues long. Per the germline V gene, CDR1 is SEHNR and CDR2 is FQNEAQ (reference sequence). Trimming shortened V by 5 bases and J by 5 bases, and 13 bases separated the two germline ends. CDR3 residues: CASSKGDQHQPQHF. DNA for the CDR3: TGTGCCAGCAGCAAGGGGGACCAACATCAGCCCCAGCATTTT.

The CDR3 DNA is TGTGCCATCGGAAGGGGGTCATCCTACGAGCAGTACTTC. Protein: CAIGRGSSYEQYF. The rearrangement links TRBV10-3 to TRBJ2-7; D is perhaps TRBD1 (6 bases). Per germline, CDR1 ENHRY and CDR2 SYGVKD. CDR3 length: 13 residues. V was pared by 8 bases and J by 1 base, with 12 bases between.

This chain links TRBV6-5 with TRBJ2-5; the D is unclear. Trimming cost V 0 bases and J 5 bases, with 13 bases left between them. The germline V gene has CDR1 MNHEY and CDR2 SVGAGI. CDR3 length: 15 residues. The CDR3: CASSYSMAGPETQYF. DNA of the CDR3: TGTGCCAGCAGTTACTCGATGGCAGGACCGGAGACCCAGTACTTC.

CDR3 amino acids: CASSPGTSLGYYEQYF. The CDR3 DNA reads as TGCGCCAGCAGCCCCGGGACATCCCTTGGGTACTACGAGCAGTACTTC. The chain recombines TRBV5-1 with TRBJ2-7; tentatively, D is TRBD1 (6 bases). Germline CDR1 and CDR2: SGHRS and YFSETQ. The V gene lost 4 bases and the J gene lost 3 bases, with 20 bases spanning the gap. This CDR3 is built from 16 residues.

The table lists this clone with a count of one. This sequence joins TRBV5-4 and TRBJ2-1, with D maybe TRBD1 (5 bases). Between the trimmed V and J ends, which lost 0 bases and 3 bases, there was a span of 13 bases. Germline lookup yields CDR1 SGHNT and CDR2 YYREEE (reference sequence). The CDR3 contains 16 residues. This chain's CDR3 is CASSLEAGLFYNEQFF. Written as DNA, the CDR3 is TGTGCCAGCAGCTTGGAGGCAGGGCTCTTCTACAATGAGCAGTTCTTC. Combining the CDR3 with reference TRBV5-4 and TRBJ2-1 gives the whole variable domain ETGVTQSPTHLIKTRGQQVTLRCSSQSGHNTVSWYQQALGQGPQFIFQYYREEENGRGNFPPRFSGLQFPNYSSELNVNALELDDSALYLCASSLEAGLFYNEQFFGPGTRLTVL.

This chain connects TRBV6-6 to TRBJ2-3; a weak D match, TRBD2 (7 bases). The CDR3 consists of 17 residues. Germline V gene sequence: CDR1 MNHNY, CDR2 SVGAGI (reference sequence). V dropped 5 bases and J dropped 2 bases, with 20 bases sitting between them. DNA of the CDR3: TGTGCCAGCAGTCCCCGCGGGGGCAGTCGGACCACAGATACGCAGTATTTT. Its protein product is CASSPRGGSRTTDTQYF.

This clone was seen a few times. The V gene is TRBV4-2, the J gene TRBJ2-1, with TRBD2 matching 13 bases. With V trimmed by 0 bases and J by 4 bases, 3 bases remained unmatched. The CDR3 totals 17 residues. Germline CDR1 is LGHNA and CDR2 is YNFKEQ. The CDR3 DNA reads TGTGCCAGCAGCCAAGATCGGACTAGCGGGGGATACAATGAGCAGTTCTTC. Translating gives CASSQDRTSGGYNEQFF.

V usage is TRBV7-2 and J usage is TRBJ1-3; 7 bases are a match to TRBD1. The CDR3 consists of 16 residues. V was clipped by 3 bases and J by 2 bases; unmatched bases: 7. Germline-derived CDR1 and CDR2 are SGHTA and FQGNSA. The CDR3 loop is CASSFTSTGAGNTIYF. DNA for the CDR3: TGTGCCAGCAGCTTCACGTCTACAGGGGCTGGAAACACCATATATTTT.

The rearrangement uses TRBV27 and TRBJ2-2; no clear D. V lost 7 bases and J lost 0, with 6 bases in between. The CDR3 length is 13 residues. In germline, CDR1 is MNHEY, CDR2 SMNVEV (reference sequence). DNA for the CDR3: TGTGCCAGCAACCACGCGAACACCGGGGAGCTGTTTTTT. Encoded protein: CASNHANTGELFF.

This sequence joins TRBV5-1 and TRBJ1-1, with 7 bases aligning to TRBD1. CDR3 length: 14 amino acids. Germline CDR1 is SGHRS and CDR2 is YFSETQ. The J segment lost 1 base and the V segment lost 4 bases, leaving 4 bases of the junction unmatched. CDR3 bases: TGCGCCAGCAGCCAAGACAGGGCGAACACTGAAGCTTTCTTT. Amino acids: CASSQDRANTEAFF.

The J gene is TRBJ2-1, the V gene TRBV11-2; weak D call: TRBD2 (5 bases). Between the trimmed V and J ends, which lost 2 bases and 9 bases, there was a span of 17 bases. The CDR3 contains 15 residues. Germline loops: CDR1 SGHAT, CDR2 FQNNGV. The chain's CDR3 is CASSLLADVRVEQFF. As DNA, the CDR3 is TGTGCCAGCAGCTTACTAGCAGACGTACGTGTTGAGCAGTTCTTC.